This T cell receptor (beta chain) comes out of a study of control samples from healthy donors and cancer patients. CDR3 length: 14 amino acids. V was pared by 2 bases and J by 4 bases, with 10 bases between. From germline, CDR1 is KGHDR and CDR2 SFDVKD. The protocol was immunoSEQ multiplex PCR, while the TCRdb copy is restricted to in-frame clones and leaves out a portion. Here the sample spans about 140,000 clones, about 89% being singletons. This TCR was recovered from a man aged 18 to 30 in good health. The chain joins TRBV24-1 to TRBJ2-5; a possible D gene is TRBD2 (5 bases). Source material: blood. The CDR3, as DNA: TGTGCCACCAGTGATTCCTCTCGGGGAGAGACCCAGTACTTC. It is translated as CATSDSSRGETQYF.